This T cell receptor beta chain comes out of a study of T-cell memory formation after mild COVID-19. Across the whole study: Most TCR clusters belonged to a single donor.

MiXCR, applied by TCRdb to the 5' RACE reads, yields one record per CDR3 protein. The sample has fewer than 650,000 distinct CDR3 sequences; around a sixth are singletons. This clonotype was observed a few times. The germline V gene encodes CDR1 ENHRY and CDR2 SYGVKD. CDR3 length: 15 residues. V lost 3 bases and J lost 5; bases outside the gene matches: 5. The sequence was obtained from an adult woman who had mild COVID-19 (a few samples of this study predate the infection). Cell type and time point are not known. The specimen sequenced was PBMCs or a T cell subset sorted from them (not recorded which). The chain uses TRBV10-3 and TRBJ2-3; 10 nucleotides agree with TRBD2. CDR3 DNA: TGTGCCATCAGTGAAACTAGCGGGGAGGTAGATACGCAGTATTTT. Translating it yields CAISETSGEVDTQYF.